This T cell receptor (beta chain) comes out of a study of T cells after yellow fever vaccination. Points from the study as a whole: The study re-detected most primary-vaccination clones after the booster (approximately 96% CD4, roughly 88% CD8). The secondary response was weaker, and its peak arrived faster, on day 5 versus 15.

It was through 5'RACE template switching that TCR cDNA was made, with a universal primer site and UMIs added. TCRdb ran MiXCR on the 5' RACE reads and lists one entry per CDR3 protein. The sample records 450,000 to 550,000 distinct CDR3 sequences, about 19% being singletons. Of note for this clonotype: Its antigen is unidentified.

The germline gives CDR1 SNHLY, CDR2 FYNNEI. The CDR3 is made up of 15 amino acids. With V trimmed by 7 bases and J by 5 bases, 9 bases remained unmatched. The chain combines TRBV2 with TRBJ2-3; 10 bases fit TRBD1. The source was PBMCs, collected 15 days after the yellow fever booster vaccination. This clonotype was obtained from a man aged 25 to 40 who received the YFV17D yellow fever vaccine. The CDR3 DNA sequence: TGTGCCAGCATCCTGACAGGGGGCGGTGGAGATACGCAGTATTTT. Its protein is CASILTGGGGDTQYF.